The next 32 T cell receptor beta chains were all read from a single sample in a study of OX40 agonist ivuxolimab in advanced cancers. Profiling relied on immunoSEQ multiplex PCR, and the TCRdb table lists in-frame clones only, not all of them. The sample consists of some 42,000 clones, around 91% of them appearing once. The material was CD4+ or CD8+ T cells sorted from blood, obtained in a trial of the OX40 agonist ivuxolimab. The receptors shown here come from an adult with an advanced solid tumor such as melanoma, head and neck, liver or kidney cancer.

This chain connects TRBV7-8 to TRBJ2-2; tentative D call: TRBD2 (7 bases). The germline CDR1 and CDR2 sequences are SGHVS and FQNEAQ. V gave up 5 bases and J gave up 3 bases, with 16 bases separating them. CDR3 length: 16 residues. CDR3 residues: CASSRRGGTDTGELFF. CDR3 in DNA: TGTGCCAGCAGCAGGAGGGGGGGAACCGACACCGGGGAGCTGTTTTTT.

V is TRBV18 and J is TRBJ1-1; 8 bases are shared with TRBD1. Germline CDR1 is KGHSH and CDR2 is LQKENI. The J segment lost 3 bases and the V segment lost 3 bases, leaving 9 bases of the junction unmatched. The length of the CDR3 is 16 residues. The CDR3 sequence is CASSPQGAQLDTEAFF. DNA of the CDR3: TGTGCCAGCTCACCCCAGGGGGCGCAATTGGACACTGAAGCTTTCTTT.

The chain is built from TRBV28 and TRBJ1-1, with D tentatively TRBD1 (5 bases). The CDR3 totals 15 residues. Germline assignment: CDR1 MDHEN and CDR2 SYDVKM. V lost 1 base, J lost 1 base, and 10 bases lay in between. Here the CDR3 DNA reads TGTGCCAGCAGTTTATTAGACAGCGGGAACACTGAAGCTTTCTTT. It encodes CASSLLDSGNTEAFF.

V is TRBV11-2 and J is TRBJ1-1; tentatively, D is TRBD1 (6 bases). The CDR3 has 14 residues. In germline, CDR1 is SGHAT, CDR2 FQNNGV. V was shortened by 7 bases and J by 3 bases, with 15 bases between the two germline ends. This chain's CDR3 is CASTLRAGDTEAFF. CDR3 nucleotides: TGTGCCAGCACCCTACGGGCAGGGGACACTGAAGCTTTCTTT.

The CDR3 region has the DNA TGCAGCGTGGGGGTGGTGGATGAGCAGTTCTTC. Translation: CSVGVVDEQFF. The V gene is TRBV29-1, the J gene TRBJ2-1; D is tentatively TRBD1 or TRBD2 (5 bases each). There are 11 residues in the CDR3. V was shortened by 6 bases and J by 8 bases, with 11 bases between the two germline ends. Germline V gene sequence: CDR1 SQVTM, CDR2 ANQGSEA.

The chain links TRBV5-1 to TRBJ2-5; D perhaps matches TRBD1 (6 bases). Per the germline V gene, CDR1 is SGHRS and CDR2 is YFSETQ. The germline V and J ends were trimmed by 0 bases and 5 bases, with 17 bases remaining between them. The CDR3 is 16 amino acids. The CDR3 protein is CASSLGGGIIIETQYF. The CDR3 bases are TGCGCCAGCAGCTTGGGTGGGGGCATCATTATTGAGACCCAGTACTTC.

This rearrangement joins TRBV29-1 to TRBJ1-1; D unclear. The length of the CDR3 is 14 residues. Germline loops: CDR1 SQVTM, CDR2 ANQGSEA. V was shortened by 4 bases and J by 0 bases, with 12 bases between the two germline ends. The CDR3 protein is CSVVASVLNTEAFF. The CDR3 region has the DNA TGCAGCGTTGTTGCGTCTGTGCTGAACACTGAAGCTTTCTTT.

The V gene is TRBV28, the J gene TRBJ1-2; tentative D call: TRBD1 (6 bases). Germline V CDR1 and CDR2: MDHEN, SYDVKM. The CDR3 runs 14 residues. Trimming stripped 5 bases from V and 4 bases from J, with 14 bases between. CDR3 sequence reads: CASSPLTGIYGYTF. CDR3 in DNA: TGTGCCAGCAGTCCCCTTACAGGGATCTATGGCTACACCTTC.

This clone was seen once. The V and J genes are TRBV30 and TRBJ2-1; D call uncertain. The germline gives CDR1 GTSNPN, CDR2 SVGIG (reference sequence). Trimming pared 1 base from V and 6 bases from J, leaving 7 bases between. The CDR3 consists of 12 residues. The CDR3 nucleotides read TGTGCCTGGAGTGGCGTCGGCAATGAGCAGTTCTTC. This translates into CAWSGVGNEQFF.

This chain connects TRBV6-5 to TRBJ1-6, with D possibly matching TRBD1 (5 bases). From germline, CDR1 is MNHEY and CDR2 SVGAGI. CDR3 size: 16 residues. V lost 4 bases and J 6 bases, leaving 16 bases between the germline ends. In DNA form, the CDR3 reads TGTGCCAGCAGTTCCTCGACAGACCCCCGTAATTCACCCCTCCACTTT. Translating it yields CASSSSTDPRNSPLHF.

The CDR3 nucleotides are TGTGCCAGCAGTTACTCGGGCGGAGGGAACACCGGGGAGCTGTTTTTT. Protein product: CASSYSGGGNTGELFF. The chain couples TRBV6-5 to TRBJ2-2; tentative D call: TRBD2 (5 bases). This CDR3 has 16 amino acids. The ends were cut back, 0 bases at V and 1 base at J, with 9 bases in the middle. Germline V gives CDR1 MNHEY, CDR2 SVGAGI.

This clone was seen a few times. The chain is built from TRBV11-2 and TRBJ2-7; 9 bases line up with TRBD1. This CDR3 has 15 residues. Germline V gene sequence: CDR1 SGHAT, CDR2 FQNNGV. V gave up 4 bases and J gave up 4 bases; unmatched junction bases: 8. In DNA form, the CDR3 reads TGTGCCAGCAGCTCGAAATACAGGGGGCAATACGAGCAGTACTTC. As protein: CASSSKYRGQYEQYF.

This clone showed up just a few times. J is TRBJ2-1 and V is TRBV9, with TRBD2 matching 8 bases. The V segment lost 0 bases and the J segment 6 bases; nucleotides outside the gene matches: 5. The length of the CDR3 is 15 residues. Germline CDR1 reads SGDLS; CDR2 reads YYNGEE. CDR3 sequence reads: CASSVGTSGRNEQFF. Written as DNA, the CDR3 is TGTGCCAGCAGCGTAGGTACTAGCGGACGCAATGAGCAGTTCTTC.

The rearrangement joins TRBV2 to TRBJ1-5, with D unclear. Trimming took off 1 base at V and 3 bases at J, with 13 bases between the two ends. This CDR3 has 16 amino acids. Germline-derived CDR1 and CDR2 are SNHLY and FYNNEI. For the CDR3, the DNA is TGTGCCAGCAGTGAAGTCCTCGGCAGGCACAATCAGCCCCAGCATTTT. It translates to CASSEVLGRHNQPQHF.

The chain joins TRBV7-2 to TRBJ1-5, with a tentative D call TRBD1 (5 bases). The length of the CDR3 is 14 residues. Germline loops: CDR1 SGHTA, CDR2 FQGNSA. The ends were cut back, 8 bases at V and 4 bases at J, with 15 bases in the middle. CDR3 protein: CASCQGEGNQPQHF. The CDR3 DNA reads as TGTGCCAGCTGCCAAGGGGAGGGAAATCAGCCCCAGCATTTT.

This sequence joins TRBV19 and TRBJ1-1, with D unresolved. Trimming stripped 6 bases from V and 5 bases from J, with 13 bases between. Germline CDR1 is LNHDA and CDR2 is SQIVND (reference sequence). This CDR3 has 13 residues. CDR3 DNA sequence: TGTGCCAGTAGCAACGTAGGGTTAACTGAAGCTTTCTTT. It is translated as CASSNVGLTEAFF.

This chain links TRBV19 with TRBJ2-2; D ambiguous. The CDR3 covers 12 residues. Germline V gene data show CDR1 as LNHDA and CDR2 as SQIVND (reference sequence). Trimming took 3 bases from V and 7 from J, leaving 6 bases between them. CDR3 nucleotides: TGTGCCAGTAGTATTTACGTCGGGGAGCTGTTTTTT. This sequence encodes CASSIYVGELFF.

The chain carries TRBV19 and TRBJ2-1; 8 bases fit TRBD2. The V segment lost 3 bases and the J segment 8 bases; nucleotides outside the gene matches: 6. This CDR3 has 14 residues. Per germline, CDR1 LNHDA and CDR2 SQIVND (reference sequence). In DNA, the CDR3 is TGTGCCAGTAGTATCGGAGTACTAGCGGATGAGCAGTTCTTC. Its protein product is CASSIGVLADEQFF. The full variable domain, with the rest looked up from reference TRBV19 and TRBJ2-1, is DGGITQSPKYLFRKEGQNVTLSCEQNLNHDAMYWYRQDPGQGLRLIYYSQIVNDFQKGDIAEGYSVSREKKESFPLTVTSAQKNPTAFYLCASSIGVLADEQFFGPGTRLTVL.

The chain uses TRBV7-9 and TRBJ2-3, with D possibly matching TRBD2 (6 bases). The CDR3 totals 14 residues. Germline-derived CDR1 and CDR2 are SEHNR and FQNEAQ (reference sequence). Trimming took off 3 bases at V and 3 bases at J, with 10 bases between the two ends. Written as DNA, the CDR3 is TGTGCCAGCAGCTTGGGCGGGACGACAGATACGCAGTATTTT. Translation gives CASSLGGTTDTQYF.

The chain links TRBV7-9 to TRBJ2-3; 10 nucleotides agree with TRBD2. V dropped 2 bases and J dropped 3; count of bases not matched to a gene: 2. CDR1 SEHNR and CDR2 FQNEAQ come from the germline V gene (reference sequence). The length of the CDR3 is 15 residues. In DNA, the CDR3 is TGTGCCAGCAGCTTACTAGCGGGAGTAACAGATACGCAGTATTTT. Amino acid sequence: CASSLLAGVTDTQYF. Combining the CDR3 with reference TRBV7-9 and TRBJ2-3 gives the whole variable domain DTGVSQNPRHKITKRGQNVTFRCDPISEHNRLYWYRQTLGQGPEFLTYFQNEAQLEKSRLLSDRFSAERPKGSFSTLEIQRTEQGDSAMYLCASSLLAGVTDTQYFGPGTRLTVL.

The gene calls are TRBV18 and TRBJ1-2; 7 positions match TRBD1. Germline V lookup: CDR1 KGHSH, CDR2 LQKENI. The CDR3 sequence is 14 residues long. J was trimmed by 1 base and V by 3 bases; bases with no gene match: 2. The CDR3 nucleotides are TGTGCCAGCTCACCGGGACAGCTTAACTATGGCTACACCTTC. It encodes CASSPGQLNYGYTF.

The V gene is TRBV19, the J gene TRBJ2-1; D is ambiguous. The CDR3 has 13 amino acids. V dropped 1 base and J dropped 8 bases, with 9 bases sitting between them. Germline-derived CDR1 and CDR2 are LNHDA and SQIVND (reference sequence). The CDR3 DNA sequence: TGTGCCAGTAGTATAGGTGCATACGATGAGCAGTTCTTC. The encoded protein is CASSIGAYDEQFF.

The CDR3 DNA reads TGTGCCAGCAGCCACCCCGGGACAGGGGGTTTCTATGGCTACACCTTC. It codes for CASSHPGTGGFYGYTF. The chain has TRBV2 and TRBJ1-2; 11 bases are a match to TRBD1. Per germline, CDR1 SNHLY and CDR2 FYNNEI. Losses at the gene ends were 6 bases for V and 4 bases for J; bases not matched to a gene: 10. The CDR3 is made up of 16 amino acids. Together with reference TRBV2 and TRBJ1-2, the CDR3 gives the full variable domain: EPEVTQTPSHQVTQMGQEVILRCVPISNHLYFYWYRQILGQKVEFLVSFYNNEISEKSEIFDDQFSVERPDGSNFTLKIRSTKLEDSAMYFCASSHPGTGGFYGYTFGSGTRLTVV.

This rearrangement joins TRBV19 to TRBJ2-7; the match to TRBD2 covers 10 bases. With V trimmed by 5 bases and J by 2 bases, 6 bases remained unmatched. Germline V CDR1 and CDR2: LNHDA, SQIVND (reference sequence). The CDR3 extends over 15 amino acids. The DNA of the CDR3 is TGTGCCAGTAGTGACCTAGCGGGAGCCACCTACGAGCAGTACTTC. Its translation: CASSDLAGATYEQYF.

This clone was observed a few times. V and J are TRBV20-1 and TRBJ1-2; D is possibly TRBD1 (6 bases). Per germline, CDR1 DFQATT and CDR2 SNEGSKA (reference sequence). V lost 3 bases and J lost 6, with 8 bases in between. This CDR3 is 11 amino acids long. As DNA, the CDR3 is TGCAGTGCTAGGTCAGGGGATGGCTACACCTTC. Translated, it gives CSARSGDGYTF.

The chain carries TRBV7-9 and TRBJ2-5, with D hard to call. Germline CDR1 reads SEHNR; CDR2 reads FQNEAQ (reference sequence). Trimming stripped 2 bases from V and 0 bases from J, with 13 bases between. The CDR3 runs 16 residues. The CDR3 region has the DNA TGTGCCAGCAGCTTAAATTTCGGAAAGTACCAAGAGACCCAGTACTTC. Its translation is CASSLNFGKYQETQYF. Based on the CDR3 plus reference TRBV7-9 and TRBJ2-5, the full variable domain is DTGVSQNPRHKITKRGQNVTFRCDPISEHNRLYWYRQTLGQGPEFLTYFQNEAQLEKSRLLSDRFSAERPKGSFSTLEIQRTEQGDSAMYLCASSLNFGKYQETQYFGPGTRLLVL.

CDR3: CASSPGITSGINNEQFF. The CDR3 DNA follows: TGCGCCAGCAGCCCGGGGATCACTAGCGGTATAAACAATGAGCAGTTCTTC. The chain carries TRBV5-1 and TRBJ2-1; 8 positions match TRBD2. Germline values: CDR1 SGHRS, CDR2 YFSETQ. The CDR3 sequence is 17 residues long. With 4 bases clipped from V and 5 bases from J, the junction kept 14 bases outside the gene matches.

This clone came up a few times. The chain couples TRBV25-1 to TRBJ1-2; D gene unclear. The CDR3 is 11 residues long. The V end lost 5 bases, the J end lost 2 bases, and 3 bases lay between the germline ends. The germline gives CDR1 MGHDK, CDR2 SYGVNS. The CDR3: CASSRNYGYTF. The CDR3 DNA follows: TGTGCCAGCAGTCGCAACTATGGCTACACCTTC.

This sequence joins TRBV4-2 and TRBJ2-2; a possible D gene is TRBD2 (5 bases). Trimming shortened V by 1 base and J by 6 bases, and 9 bases separated the two germline ends. CDR1 LGHNA and CDR2 YNFKEQ come from the germline V gene. This CDR3 spans 14 amino acids. The CDR3 region has the DNA TGTGCCAGCAGCCAAGCCGGGGATTCCGGGGAGCTGTTTTTT. Protein: CASSQAGDSGELFF.

The chain has TRBV10-2 and TRBJ1-3; D uncertain. Germline V lookup: CDR1 WSHSY, CDR2 SAAADI. CDR3 size: 16 residues. The ends were cut back, 7 bases at V and 3 bases at J, with 19 bases in the middle. The DNA of the CDR3 is TGCGCCAGCACCGGCGGTACGGCCGGGAATGGAAACACCATATATTTT. This gives the protein CASTGGTAGNGNTIYF.

The J gene is TRBJ2-4, the V gene TRBV6-5, with D possibly TRBD1 on 5 matching bases. Per germline, CDR1 MNHEY and CDR2 SVGAGI. Trimming took 6 bases from V and 5 from J, leaving 11 bases between them. The CDR3 runs to 13 residues. CDR3 amino acids: CASSRVGENIQYF. In DNA form, the CDR3 reads TGTGCCAGCAGCAGGGTTGGGGAAAACATTCAGTACTTC.

V is TRBV6-5 and J is TRBJ2-2; D is uncertain. V was clipped by 0 bases and J by 3 bases, with 11 bases between them. The CDR3 length is 16 residues. Germline-derived CDR1 and CDR2 are MNHEY and SVGAGI. CDR3 in DNA: TGTGCCAGCAGTTACTCTGGACGGAGCTACACCGGGGAGCTGTTTTTT. It specifies CASSYSGRSYTGELFF.